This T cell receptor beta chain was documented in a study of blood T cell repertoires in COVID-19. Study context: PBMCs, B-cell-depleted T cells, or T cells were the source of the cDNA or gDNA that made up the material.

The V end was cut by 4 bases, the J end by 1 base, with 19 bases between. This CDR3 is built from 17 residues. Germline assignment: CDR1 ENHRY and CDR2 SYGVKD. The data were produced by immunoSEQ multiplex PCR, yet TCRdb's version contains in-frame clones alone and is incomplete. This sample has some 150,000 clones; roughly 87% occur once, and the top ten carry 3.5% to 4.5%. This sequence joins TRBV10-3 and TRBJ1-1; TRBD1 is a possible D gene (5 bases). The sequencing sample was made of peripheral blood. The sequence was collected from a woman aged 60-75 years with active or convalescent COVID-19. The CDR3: CAISVGDRTVKNTEAFF. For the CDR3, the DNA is TGTGCCATCAGTGTGGGTGACAGAACGGTCAAGAACACTGAAGCTTTCTTT.